The T cell receptor beta chain described here comes from a study of OX40 agonist ivuxolimab in advanced cancers. Method: immunoSEQ multiplex PCR; TCRdb's copy keeps in-frame clones and lacks some. The sample lists more than 75,000 clones; roughly 84% were seen once. The CDR3 is 17 amino acids. Unmatched junction bases numbered 13, after V lost 2 bases and J lost 9 bases. CDR1 is SGHNT, CDR2 YYREEE, per germline (reference sequence). The chain has TRBV5-4 and TRBJ2-1; 11 nucleotides line up with TRBD2. This receptor was identified in an adult with an advanced solid tumor such as melanoma, head and neck, liver or kidney cancer. Sequenced material: CD4+ or CD8+ T cells sorted from blood, taken in a trial of the OX40 agonist ivuxolimab. The CDR3 sequence is CASSFDGSGRAHSEQFF. CDR3 nucleotides: TGTGCCAGCAGCTTCGACGGTAGCGGGAGGGCTCATAGTGAGCAGTTCTTC. Drawing the rest from reference TRBV5-4 and TRBJ2-1, the complete variable domain is ETGVTQSPTHLIKTRGQQVTLRCSSQSGHNTVSWYQQALGQGPQFIFQYYREEENGRGNFPPRFSGLQFPNYSSELNVNALELDDSALYLCASSFDGSGRAHSEQFFGPGTRLTVL.